The 19 T cell receptor beta chains below were found in one sample sequenced in a study of T-cell memory formation after mild COVID-19. TCRdb independently ran MiXCR on the 5' RACE reads; one entry per CDR3 protein. This table holds 450,000 to 650,000 distinct CDR3 sequences, more than 15% found once. Sequenced: PBMCs or a T cell subset sorted from them (not recorded which). The receptors shown here come from an adult woman who had mild COVID-19 (a few samples of this study predate the infection). Cell type and time point are not known.

This chain connects TRBV5-6 to TRBJ1-1; D perhaps matches TRBD1 (5 bases). Germline V gene lookup returns CDR1 SGHDT and CDR2 YYEEEE. V lost 3 bases and J lost 0, with 21 bases in between. This CDR3 has 18 residues. The CDR3 is CASSWWGRRTLMNTEAFF. The CDR3 DNA reads as TGTGCCAGCAGCTGGTGGGGACGGAGAACACTTATGAACACTGAAGCTTTCTTT.

This clonotype has only one observation. The V call is TRBV3-1, the J call TRBJ2-1; 16 bases are shared with TRBD2. V was pared by 1 base and J by 8 bases, with 5 bases of the junction left unmatched. The CDR3 has 17 residues. Germline-derived CDR1 and CDR2 are LGHDT and YNNKEL (reference sequence). The CDR3 protein is CASSQAGTSGGADEQFF. The DNA of the CDR3 is TGTGCCAGCAGCCAAGCCGGGACTAGCGGGGGGGCGGATGAGCAGTTCTTC.

In this sample, this clonotype turned up a few times. The CDR3, as DNA: TGTGCCAGCAGATTTGTGCGGGAGGGCCTCTACGAGCAGTACTTC. Amino acids: CASRFVREGLYEQYF. The V gene is TRBV5-6, the J gene TRBJ2-7, with 9 bases identical to TRBD2. With 5 bases clipped from V and 3 bases from J, the junction kept 9 bases outside the gene matches. In germline, CDR1 is SGHDT, CDR2 YYEEEE. This CDR3 comprises 15 residues.

This CDR3 reads CASSSRISLGEKLFF. CDR3 nucleotide sequence: TGTGCCAGCAGCTCAAGGATTAGTTTGGGTGAAAAACTGTTTTTT. The chain carries TRBV7-8 and TRBJ1-4; D is unclear. CDR1 SGHVS and CDR2 FQNEAQ come from the germline V gene. With 4 bases removed from V and 7 bases from J, the gap between germline ends came to 16 bases. CDR3 length equals 15 residues.

There are many counts of this clonotype. The chain recombines TRBV2 with TRBJ2-7; 8 nucleotides line up with TRBD2. This CDR3 is 15 amino acids long. Germline CDR1 SNHLY, CDR2 FYNNEI. V lost 0 bases, J lost 2 bases, and 3 bases stayed unmatched. The CDR3 coding sequence is TGTGCCAGCAGTGAAGCACGAGCGGGGGCCTACGAGCAGTACTTC. This sequence encodes CASSEARAGAYEQYF.

This clonotype was seen more than once but under ten times. V and J are TRBV9 and TRBJ2-1; TRBD1 is a possible D gene (5 bases). This CDR3 is built from 14 residues. Per germline, CDR1 SGDLS and CDR2 YYNGEE. V was shortened by 0 bases and J by 7 bases, with 11 bases between the two germline ends. The CDR3 DNA follows: TGTGCCAGCAGCGTAGGCAGGCCAGGGAATGAGCAGTTCTTC. Its protein is CASSVGRPGNEQFF.

The rearrangement links TRBV19 to TRBJ2-3, with 7 bases aligning to TRBD2. Germline loops: CDR1 LNHDA, CDR2 SQIVND (reference sequence). V gave up 10 bases and J gave up 0 bases; unmatched junction bases: 10. This CDR3 is 15 amino acids long. This chain's CDR3 is CATQERGLSTDTQYF. DNA for the CDR3: TGTGCCACCCAGGAGCGGGGACTAAGCACAGATACGCAGTATTTT.

This clonotype was picked up a small number of times. The V and J genes are TRBV24-1 and TRBJ2-7; a possible D gene is TRBD1 (6 bases). The V gene lost 4 bases and the J gene lost 2 bases, with 17 bases spanning the gap. Per germline, CDR1 KGHDR and CDR2 SFDVKD. The CDR3 spans 16 residues. DNA for the CDR3: TGTGCCACCAGTGACAGGACAGTCCGAGGCACCTACGAGCAGTACTTC. Protein sequence: CATSDRTVRGTYEQYF.

V is TRBV4-3 and J is TRBJ2-7, with D unclear. Trimming pared 0 bases from V and 6 bases from J, leaving 18 bases between. This CDR3 region has 16 residues. CDR1 and CDR2 (germline): LGHNA, YSLEER. The CDR3 DNA follows: TGCGCCAGCAGCCAAGATCTAACGGAGCCACCCCTCGAGCAGTACTTC. The encoded protein is CASSQDLTEPPLEQYF.

This clonotype was seen only a few times. The chain is built from TRBV29-1 and TRBJ2-7; D is perhaps TRBD1 or TRBD2 (7 bases each). Germline assignment: CDR1 SQVTM and CDR2 ANQGSEA. Between the trimmed V and J ends, which lost 5 bases and 3 bases, there was a span of 20 bases. The length of the CDR3 is 15 residues. For the CDR3, the DNA is TGCAGCGTTCCTGGGGAGGGGGCGACTTTCTACGAGCAGTACTTC. Amino acid sequence: CSVPGEGATFYEQYF.

The chain combines TRBV7-9 with TRBJ1-1; D is uncertain. V was pared by 6 bases and J by 1 base, with 15 bases between. There are 15 residues in the CDR3. CDR1 SEHNR and CDR2 FQNEAQ come from the germline V gene (reference sequence). The CDR3 nucleotides read TGTGCCAGCAGGTTGGCGGGAGGTGGGAACACTGAAGCTTTCTTT. This codes for CASRLAGGGNTEAFF.

This clonotype was detected a few times. The rearrangement joins TRBV12-3 or TRBV12-4 to TRBJ1-5; 7 nucleotides line up with TRBD1. The CDR3 runs 14 residues. With 6 bases clipped from V and 3 bases from J, the junction kept 5 bases outside the gene matches. The CDR3 region has the DNA TGTGCCAGCAGCGGGGACAGCGACAATCAGCCCCAGCATTTT. Its translation is CASSGDSDNQPQHF.

This clonotype was recorded a few times. This sequence joins TRBV2 and TRBJ2-1; no reliable D call. The CDR3 runs to 11 residues. Deletions cut 8 bases from V and 8 bases from J, with 10 bases between. Germline-derived CDR1 and CDR2 are SNHLY and FYNNEI. CDR3 bases: TGTGCCAGCTTCGGGCATTATGAGCAGTTCTTC. Translated: CASFGHYEQFF.

This clonotype appeared a few times. This chain uses TRBV7-2 with TRBJ2-7; no definite D call. The CDR3 contains 12 residues. Germline V CDR1 and CDR2: SGHTA, FQGNSA. V was clipped by 4 bases and J by 7 bases, with 11 bases between them. The CDR3 region is CASSSSAIEQYF. For the CDR3, the DNA is TGTGCCAGCAGCTCCTCCGCCATTGAGCAGTACTTC.

The chain carries TRBV12-3 or TRBV12-4 and TRBJ2-3, with TRBD1 identical over 7 bases. Trimming removed 3 bases from V and 6 bases from J; junction bases left unmatched: 9. This CDR3 is built from 15 residues. The CDR3 reads CASSFRQGGRDTQYF. For the CDR3, the DNA is TGTGCCAGCAGTTTTCGACAGGGTGGTAGGGATACGCAGTATTTT.

This clonotype was detected only a few times. This sequence joins TRBV7-2 and TRBJ2-1; 10 positions agree with TRBD2. Germline values: CDR1 SGHTA, CDR2 FQGNSA. The V and J ends lost 3 bases and 4 bases, in that order; junction bases with no gene match: 6. The CDR3 length is 16 residues. Written as DNA, the CDR3 is TGTGCCAGCAGCTTTTTAGGACTAGCGGCTTACAATGAGCAGTTCTTC. Translating gives CASSFLGLAAYNEQFF.

The chain employs TRBV9 and TRBJ1-6; TRBD1 matches at 7 bases. The CDR3 consists of 15 residues. Germline CDR1 reads SGDLS; CDR2 reads YYNGEE. Trimming removed 0 bases from V and 8 bases from J; junction bases left unmatched: 5. The CDR3 here is CASSVGQGVDSPLHF. The CDR3 nucleotides read TGTGCCAGCAGCGTAGGACAGGGTGTGGATTCACCCCTCCACTTT.

The V call is TRBV28, the J call TRBJ1-5, with 9 nucleotides matching TRBD1. The CDR3 extends over 16 amino acids. V trimming: 6 bases; J trimming: 5 bases; junction bases outside the gene matches: 11. The germline V gene has CDR1 MDHEN and CDR2 SYDVKM. DNA for the CDR3: TGTGCCAGCAGGATAATAAAAGGGACAGGGCATCAGCCCCAGCATTTT. Amino acids: CASRIIKGTGHQPQHF.

V usage is TRBV24-1 and J usage is TRBJ1-1, with TRBD1 identical over 7 bases. With V trimmed by 10 bases and J by 3 bases, 7 bases remained unmatched. The CDR3 is 13 amino acids. Germline V lookup: CDR1 KGHDR, CDR2 SFDVKD. The CDR3 DNA follows: TGTGCCACGAGTACCACAGGGGACACTGAAGCTTTCTTT. This encodes CATSTTGDTEAFF.